The 32 T cell receptor beta chains listed next were all sequenced from one sample in a study of T cells in Graves' hyperthyroidism and ophthalmopathy. The CDR3 regions of TCR beta were amplified from RNA transcripts. First-round RT-PCR with HTBI primers amplified the TCR CDR3 region. MiXCR, applied by TCRdb to the multiplex PCR reads, yields one record per CDR3 protein. Here the sample spans a few hundred thousand distinct CDR3 sequences, roughly 50% being singletons. The sample comprised peripheral blood or thyroid tissue (not recorded which). Receptors originate from a young woman with Graves' hyperthyroidism.

CDR3 coding DNA: TGTGCTAGAATACTGCGGGACTCCTACGAGCAGTACTTC. Protein product: CARILRDSYEQYF. The V call is TRBV25-1, the J call TRBJ2-7; D perhaps matches TRBD2 (6 bases). Germline CDR1 MGHDK, CDR2 SYGVNS. There are 13 residues in the CDR3.

Only one count was recorded for this clonotype. The rearrangement links TRBV20-1 to TRBJ2-5; TRBD1 matches 7 bases. Germline assignment: CDR1 DFQATT and CDR2 SNEGSKA (reference sequence). V shed 3 bases, J shed 4 bases, and the junction held 2 bases outside the gene matches. The CDR3 is 12 residues long. DNA for the CDR3: TGCAGTGCTAGTGGACAGGCAGAGACCCAGTACTTC. Translated: CSASGQAETQYF.

The V gene is TRBV7-3, the J gene TRBJ2-7, with 8 bases that match TRBD1. Germline V gene data show CDR1 as SGHTA and CDR2 as FQGTGA. Germline trimming cut 5 bases from V and 12 bases from J; bases unmatched to any gene: 9. The CDR3 runs to 12 residues. The CDR3 DNA reads as TGTGCCAGCAGCCTAGGGGGGACAGGATGGTACTTC. Protein sequence: CASSLGGTGWYF.

This clonotype came up many times. V usage is TRBV4-1 and J usage is TRBJ2-7; TRBD2 matches at 15 bases. Germline CDR1 MGHRA, CDR2 YSYEKL. The V segment lost 1 base and the J segment 4 bases; nucleotides outside the gene matches: 2. The CDR3 extends over 16 amino acids. CDR3 nucleotides: TGCGCCAGCAGCCAAGTGGGGACTAGCGGGAGGTACGAGCAGTACTTC. It translates to CASSQVGTSGRYEQYF.

The CDR3 DNA sequence: TGTGCCATCAGGGGGCACGAGACCCAGTACTTC. Translating it yields CAIRGHETQYF. This chain uses TRBV10-3 with TRBJ2-5; D may be TRBD1 (5 bases). V lost 6 bases to trimming and J lost 5 bases, with 7 bases between them. CDR1 is ENHRY, CDR2 SYGVKD, per germline. CDR3 length: 11 residues.

In its sample, this clonotype was seen once. This rearrangement joins TRBV7-2 to TRBJ2-3; 8 nucleotides align to TRBD2. The CDR3 sequence is 15 residues long. CDR1 and CDR2 (germline): SGHTA, FQGNSA. V gave up 4 bases and J gave up 6 bases; unmatched junction bases: 9. This CDR3 reads CASSSERGLADTQYF. CDR3 bases: TGTGCCAGCAGCTCAGAGCGGGGGCTTGCGGATACGCAGTATTTT.

For this clonotype: A much more abundant neighbour one base away suggests this may be a read error. Because the CDR3's place on the DNA is in doubt, the DNA is left out and the CDR3 is given as listed by TCRdb. The chain couples TRBV19 to TRBJ2-2; the table's D gene call, TRBD1, was not cross checked with the DNA. Germline V gene sequence: CDR1 LNHDA, CDR2 SQIVND (reference sequence). Both ends counted, the CDR3 spans 15 residues. The chain's CDR3 is CASSIVGTGAGELLF.

This clonotype was seen many times. The chain employs TRBV2 and TRBJ2-7; no definite D call. The CDR3 is made up of 13 amino acids. Trimming stripped 4 bases from V and 0 bases from J, with 7 bases between. The germline V gene has CDR1 SNHLY and CDR2 FYNNEI. The CDR3 nucleotides read TGTGCCAGCAGTGTTTTTGGCTCCTACGAGCAGTACTTC. Translating gives CASSVFGSYEQYF.

The chain combines TRBV3-1 with TRBJ2-7, with TRBD2 matching 10 bases. V dropped 3 bases and J dropped 2; count of bases not matched to a gene: 4. CDR1 is LGHDT and CDR2 is YNNKEL in the germline V gene (reference sequence). This CDR3 is 15 amino acids long. Here the CDR3 DNA reads TGTGCCAGCAGCCACTTAGCGGGAGGCGCCTACGAGCAGTACTTC. Its protein is CASSHLAGGAYEQYF.

This clonotype was counted many times. The chain is built from TRBV6-2 or TRBV6-3 and TRBJ2-7; 14 nucleotides match TRBD2. In germline, CDR1 is MNHEY, CDR2 SVGEGT. The CDR3 totals 16 residues. After removal of 6 bases from V and 2 bases from J, the junction contained 6 bases not matched to a gene. As DNA, the CDR3 is TGTGCCAGCAGCCCTAGACTAGCGGGAGGGCCCTACGAGCAGTACTTC. It specifies CASSPRLAGGPYEQYF.

The gene calls are TRBV20-1 and TRBJ2-7, with D tentatively TRBD1 or TRBD2 (6 bases each). Germline V gene data show CDR1 as DFQATT and CDR2 as SNEGSKA (reference sequence). V was shortened by 6 bases and J by 7 bases, with 25 bases between the two germline ends. This CDR3 contains 15 residues. As DNA, the CDR3 is TGCAGTGCCCCTGCGGGGAGGTCCTTAGGGGGTGAGCAGTACTTC. Protein: CSAPAGRSLGGEQYF.

V gene TRBV7-8 combines with J gene TRBJ1-5; D is perhaps TRBD1 (6 bases). Trimming took off 5 bases at V and 4 bases at J, with 15 bases between the two ends. CDR3 length: 15 amino acids. Germline-derived CDR1 and CDR2 are SGHVS and FQNEAQ. This CDR3 is CASSKRAGANQPQHF. The CDR3 bases are TGTGCCAGCAGCAAAAGGGCGGGGGCTAATCAGCCCCAGCATTTT.

The chain uses TRBV6-1 and TRBJ2-7; 10 nucleotides line up with TRBD1. Trimming at V came to 7 bases and at J to 0 bases, leaving 6 bases not matched to a gene. CDR1 and CDR2 from the germline V gene are MNHNS and SASEGT. CDR3 length equals 15 residues. CDR3 nucleotide sequence: TGTGCCAGCACCCCGGGACAGGGGTACTCCTACGAGCAGTACTTC. It encodes CASTPGQGYSYEQYF.

The J gene is TRBJ1-6, the V gene TRBV20-1, with 9 bases identical to TRBD1. The germline gives CDR1 DFQATT, CDR2 SNEGSKA (reference sequence). The V and J ends lost 6 bases and 8 bases, in that order; junction bases with no gene match: 8. CDR3 size: 14 residues. The CDR3 region has the DNA TGCAGTGCAACTCGGACAGGGGCGCATTCACCCCTCCACTTT. It translates to CSATRTGAHSPLHF.

This chain links TRBV30 with TRBJ1-6, with D tentatively TRBD1 (6 bases). This CDR3 has 13 amino acids. Germline assignment: CDR1 GTSNPN and CDR2 SVGIG (reference sequence). Trimming shortened V by 6 bases and J by 4 bases, and 10 bases separated the two germline ends. The CDR3 reads CACQGRYNSPLHF. CDR3 DNA sequence: TGTGCCTGCCAGGGGCGGTATAATTCACCCCTCCACTTT.

The chain joins TRBV7-2 to TRBJ2-5, with D possibly TRBD2 on 6 matching bases. V lost 5 bases to trimming and J lost 4 bases, with 17 bases between them. CDR3 length: 15 residues. Germline lookup yields CDR1 SGHTA and CDR2 FQGNSA. The CDR3 coding sequence is TGTGCCAGCAGCCCAGGAGGGTTCAGATCAGAGACCCAGTACTTC. It specifies CASSPGGFRSETQYF.

The chain uses TRBV3-1 and TRBJ1-3; D is undetermined. V shed 1 base and J shed 0 bases, with 4 bases lying between them. Germline loops: CDR1 LGHDT, CDR2 YNNKEL (reference sequence). The CDR3 is 14 amino acids. The CDR3 DNA reads as TGTGCCAGCAGCCAAGGCCCCTCTGGAAACACCATATATTTT. The encoded protein is CASSQGPSGNTIYF.

The chain employs TRBV6-2 or TRBV6-3 and TRBJ1-2; 8 nucleotides line up with TRBD1. CDR1 is MNHEY, CDR2 SVGEGT, per germline. Unmatched junction bases numbered 5, after V lost 7 bases and J lost 7 bases. The CDR3 consists of 12 residues. The CDR3 sequence: CASIADRVGYTF. CDR3 DNA: TGTGCCAGCATTGCGGACAGGGTTGGCTACACCTTC.

The sample holds many counts of this clonotype. The rearrangement uses TRBV12-3 or TRBV12-4 and TRBJ1-1, with no clear D. The CDR3 has 12 amino acids. The V gene lost 7 bases and the J gene lost 0 bases, with 6 bases spanning the gap. The CDR3, as DNA: TGTGCCAGCACCCAATTGAACACTGAAGCTTTCTTT. Amino acid sequence: CASTQLNTEAFF.

In this sample, this clonotype turned up many times. J is TRBJ1-2 and V is TRBV5-1; tentative D call: TRBD1 (6 bases). V lost 5 bases and J lost 4, with 12 bases in between. The CDR3 contains 13 residues. From germline, CDR1 is SGHRS and CDR2 YFSETQ. The CDR3 region has the DNA TGCGCCAGCAGGGCAGGGGAATTCTATGGCTACACCTTC. Its protein is CASRAGEFYGYTF.

A single count supports this clonotype. A much larger clone differs from this one at a single base, so this may be a read error. This CDR3 is CASSDWSTDTQYF. The DNA for the CDR3 is TGTGCCAGCAGTGACTGGAGCACAGATACGCAGTATTTT. V usage is TRBV2 and J usage is TRBJ2-3; the D is unclear. Germline V CDR1 and CDR2: SNHLY, FYNNEI. This CDR3 contains 13 residues. V lost 3 bases and J 0 bases, leaving 4 bases between the germline ends.

A remark on this clonotype: This sequence may be a read error, since a much larger clone differs from it by one base. V gene TRBV5-1 combines with J gene TRBJ2-2, with 11 bases identical to TRBD2. The CDR3 is 17 amino acids. Germline CDR1 SGHRS, CDR2 YFSETQ. V trimming: 2 bases; J trimming: 0 bases; junction bases outside the gene matches: 3. This chain's CDR3 is CASSFGTSGANTGELFF. CDR3 DNA: TGCGCCAGCAGCTTTGGGACTAGCGGCGCGAACACCGGGGAGCTGTTTTTT.

This chain's CDR3 is CATSREVGAGLASSYGYTF. In nucleotides, the CDR3 is TGTGCCACCAGCAGAGAAGTAGGGGCTGGCTTAGCTTCCTCCTATGGCTACACCTTC. The chain couples TRBV15 to TRBJ1-2; TRBD1 is a possible D gene (5 bases). The CDR3 runs 19 residues. V lost 0 bases and J 4 bases, leaving 24 bases between the germline ends. The germline CDR1 and CDR2 sequences are LNHNV and YYDKDF (reference sequence).

This sequence joins TRBV6-1 and TRBJ1-1; D possibly corresponds to TRBD1 (5 bases). CDR1 MNHNS and CDR2 SASEGT come from the germline V gene. This CDR3 is 16 amino acids long. The V end lost 5 bases, the J end lost 2 bases, and 18 bases lay between the germline ends. The CDR3 reads CASSSGGTHVNTEAFF. CDR3 DNA sequence: TGTGCCAGCAGTTCGGGGGGGACGCACGTCAACACTGAAGCTTTCTTT.

The sample holds a few counts of this clonotype. The chain recombines TRBV14 with TRBJ2-7; D call uncertain. There are 13 residues in the CDR3. The V gene's germline CDR1 is SGHDN and CDR2 FVKESK. Trimming took off 0 bases at V and 5 bases at J, with 8 bases between the two ends. The CDR3 protein is CASSQEMYHEQYF. Written as DNA, the CDR3 is TGTGCCAGCAGCCAAGAAATGTACCACGAGCAGTACTTC.

Of note for this clonotype: In this CDR3 the conserved last residue, phenylalanine or tryptophan, is missing, so a read error is likely. No DNA is shown, since the ends of the CDR3 on it are uncertain; the CDR3 is the one TCRdb lists. The chain recombines TRBV7-6 with TRBJ2-6. Ends included, the CDR3 has 9 residues. Germline V gene lookup returns CDR1 SGHVS and CDR2 FNYEAQ. The CDR3 is CASSLERTS.

V gene TRBV7-2 combines with J gene TRBJ2-5; no clear D gene. Germline CDR1 and CDR2: SGHTA and FQGNSA. The CDR3 has 10 residues. DNA of the CDR3: TGTGCTAGATTCTGGGAGACCCAGTACTTC. Amino acid sequence: CARFWETQYF.

Worth noting for this clonotype: At one boundary the junction diverges from the germline segment, which might be a read error. V is TRBV24-1 and J is TRBJ2-7; D not certain. Germline CDR1 is KGHDR and CDR2 is SFDVKD. The CDR3 loop spans 16 amino acids. In nucleotides, the CDR3 is TGTGCCACCAGTGCTAGTAGGCAGGCCTTCTCCTACGAGCAGTGCTTC. This gives the protein CATSASRQAFSYEQCF.

This clonotype was seen many times. The chain links TRBV18 to TRBJ2-5; D ambiguous. Germline lookup yields CDR1 KGHSH and CDR2 LQKENI. V was shortened by 3 bases and J by 0 bases, with 8 bases between the two germline ends. The CDR3 extends over 14 amino acids. CDR3 DNA sequence: TGTGCCAGCTCACCTAGACGGAACCAAGAGACCCAGTACTTC. It translates to CASSPRRNQETQYF.

V gene TRBV12-3 or TRBV12-4 combines with J gene TRBJ1-1; 8 bases line up with TRBD1. This CDR3 contains 17 residues. Trimming took 2 bases from V and 2 from J; bases not matched to a gene: 10. For the CDR3, the DNA is TGTGCCAGCAGTTTACAGCGGTGGACAGGGATCAACACTGAAGCTTTCTTT. Protein: CASSLQRWTGINTEAFF.

This chain uses TRBV20-1 with TRBJ1-3; D is possibly TRBD1 (5 bases). Germline CDR1 and CDR2: DFQATT and SNEGSKA (reference sequence). Trimming removed 8 bases at V and 4 bases at J, with 18 bases between. This CDR3 has 14 residues. CDR3 DNA sequence: TGCAGTTACTCTCTCGGGGGTGCCGGAAACACCATATATTTT. Encoded protein: CSYSLGGAGNTIYF.

Regarding this clonotype: With a much larger clone just one base away, this may be a read error. The rearrangement uses TRBV4-3 and TRBJ2-7; D unresolved. Deletions cut 1 base from V and 0 bases from J, with 10 bases between. The germline V gene has CDR1 LGHNA and CDR2 YSLEER. The CDR3 is 15 residues long. DNA of the CDR3: TGCGCCAGCAGCCAAGTTGTCAGAGGCTCCTACGAGCAGTACTTC. Protein sequence: CASSQVVRGSYEQYF.